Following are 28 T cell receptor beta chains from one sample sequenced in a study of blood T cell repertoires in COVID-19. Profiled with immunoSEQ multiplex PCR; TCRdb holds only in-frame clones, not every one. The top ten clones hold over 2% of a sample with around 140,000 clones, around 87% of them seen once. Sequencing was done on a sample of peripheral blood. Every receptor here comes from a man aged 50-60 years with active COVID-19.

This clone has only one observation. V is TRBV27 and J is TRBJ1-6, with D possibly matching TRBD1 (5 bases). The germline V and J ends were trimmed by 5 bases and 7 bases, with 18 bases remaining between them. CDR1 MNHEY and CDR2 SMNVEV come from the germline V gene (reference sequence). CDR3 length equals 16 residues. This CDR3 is CASSLGPTVFNSPLHF. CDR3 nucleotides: TGTGCCAGCAGTCTAGGCCCGACAGTTTTCAATTCACCCCTCCACTTT.

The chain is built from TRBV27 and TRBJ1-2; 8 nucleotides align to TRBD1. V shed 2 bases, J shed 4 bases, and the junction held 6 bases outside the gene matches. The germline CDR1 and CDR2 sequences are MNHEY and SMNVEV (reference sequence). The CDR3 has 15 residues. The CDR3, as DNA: TGTGCCAGCAGTTTACAACAGGGGGGGGTCTATGGCTACACCTTC. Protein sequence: CASSLQQGGVYGYTF.

CDR3 DNA: TGTGCCAGCTCACCACCCTACAGGGAGGAGACCCAGTACTTC. Amino acid sequence: CASSPPYREETQYF. The chain joins TRBV18 to TRBJ2-5; TRBD1 is a possible D gene (6 bases). The germline V gene encodes CDR1 KGHSH and CDR2 LQKENI. V lost 0 bases and J 5 bases, leaving 10 bases between the germline ends. CDR3 length: 14 residues.

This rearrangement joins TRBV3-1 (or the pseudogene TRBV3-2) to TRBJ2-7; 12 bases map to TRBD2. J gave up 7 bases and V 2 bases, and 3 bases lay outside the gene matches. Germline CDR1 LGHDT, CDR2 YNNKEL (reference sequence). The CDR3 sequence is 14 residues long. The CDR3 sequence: CASSQLAGGREQYF. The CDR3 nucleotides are TGTGCCAGCAGCCAACTAGCGGGGGGGCGGGAGCAGTACTTC.

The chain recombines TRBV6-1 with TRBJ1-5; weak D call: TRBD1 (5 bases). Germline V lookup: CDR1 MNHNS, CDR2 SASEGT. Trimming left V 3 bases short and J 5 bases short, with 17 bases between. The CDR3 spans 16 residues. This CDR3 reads CASSEDRVGGYQPQHF. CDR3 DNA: TGTGCCAGCAGTGAGGACCGCGTCGGGGGTTATCAGCCCCAGCATTTT.

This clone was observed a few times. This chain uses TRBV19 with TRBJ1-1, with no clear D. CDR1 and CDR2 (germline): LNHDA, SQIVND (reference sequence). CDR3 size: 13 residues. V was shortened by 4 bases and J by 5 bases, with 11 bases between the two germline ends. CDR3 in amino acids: CASSRIYGTEAFF. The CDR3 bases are TGTGCCAGTAGTAGGATTTACGGGACTGAAGCTTTCTTT.

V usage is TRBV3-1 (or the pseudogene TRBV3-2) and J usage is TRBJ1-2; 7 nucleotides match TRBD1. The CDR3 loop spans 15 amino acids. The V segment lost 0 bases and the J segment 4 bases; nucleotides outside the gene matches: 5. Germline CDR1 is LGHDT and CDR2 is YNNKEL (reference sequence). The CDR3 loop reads CASSQESGGRYGYTF. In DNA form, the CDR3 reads TGTGCCAGCAGCCAAGAATCAGGGGGACGCTATGGCTACACCTTC.

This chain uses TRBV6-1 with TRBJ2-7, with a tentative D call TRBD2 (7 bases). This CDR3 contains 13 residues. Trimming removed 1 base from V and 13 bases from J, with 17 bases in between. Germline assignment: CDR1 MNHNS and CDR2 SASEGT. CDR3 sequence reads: CASSEGRGPYNYF. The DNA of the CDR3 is TGTGCCAGCAGTGAAGGGCGGGGGCCCTATAACTACTTC.

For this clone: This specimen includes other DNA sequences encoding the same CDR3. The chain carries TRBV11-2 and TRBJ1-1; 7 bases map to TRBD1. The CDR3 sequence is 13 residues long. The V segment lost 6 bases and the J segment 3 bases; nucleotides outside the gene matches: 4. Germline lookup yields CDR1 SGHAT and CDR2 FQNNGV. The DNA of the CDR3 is TGTGCCAGCAGTCGCGACAGGGACACTGAAGCTTTCTTT. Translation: CASSRDRDTEAFF.

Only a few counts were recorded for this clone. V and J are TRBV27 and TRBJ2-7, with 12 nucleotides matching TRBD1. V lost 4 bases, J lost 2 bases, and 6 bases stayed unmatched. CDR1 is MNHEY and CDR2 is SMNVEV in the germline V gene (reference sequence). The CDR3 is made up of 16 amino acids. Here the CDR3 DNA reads TGTGCCAGCAGTTCGTCCGGGACAGGGGGCCCCTACGAGCAGTACTTC. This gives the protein CASSSSGTGGPYEQYF.

The CDR3: CATSWAGTDTQYF. DNA for the CDR3: TGTGCCACCAGCTGGGCCGGAACAGATACGCAGTATTTT. The rearrangement uses TRBV15 and TRBJ2-3; no clear D gene. The germline V and J ends were trimmed by 5 bases and 3 bases, with 9 bases remaining between them. Germline CDR1 is LNHNV and CDR2 is YYDKDF (reference sequence). The CDR3 length is 13 residues.

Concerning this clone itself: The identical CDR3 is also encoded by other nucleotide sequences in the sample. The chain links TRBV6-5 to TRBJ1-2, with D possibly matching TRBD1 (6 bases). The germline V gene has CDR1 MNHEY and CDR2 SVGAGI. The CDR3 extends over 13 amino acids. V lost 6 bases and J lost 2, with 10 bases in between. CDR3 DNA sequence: TGTGCCAGCAGCAGGGGACCGAACTATGGCTACACCTTC. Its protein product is CASSRGPNYGYTF.

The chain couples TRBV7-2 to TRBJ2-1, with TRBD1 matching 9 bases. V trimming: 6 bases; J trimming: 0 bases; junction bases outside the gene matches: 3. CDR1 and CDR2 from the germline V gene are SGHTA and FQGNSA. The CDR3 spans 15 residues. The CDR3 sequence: CASRETGGSYNEQFF. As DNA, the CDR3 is TGTGCCAGCAGGGAGACAGGGGGCTCCTACAATGAGCAGTTCTTC.

The CDR3 spells CASTDGTGERQPQHF. CDR3 DNA sequence: TGTGCCAGCACCGATGGGACAGGGGAACGTCAGCCCCAGCATTTT. The chain employs TRBV6-5 and TRBJ1-5, with 10 positions matching TRBD1. After removal of 7 bases from V and 6 bases from J, the junction contained 9 bases not matched to a gene. CDR1 and CDR2 from the germline V gene are MNHEY and SVGAGI. The CDR3 runs to 15 residues.

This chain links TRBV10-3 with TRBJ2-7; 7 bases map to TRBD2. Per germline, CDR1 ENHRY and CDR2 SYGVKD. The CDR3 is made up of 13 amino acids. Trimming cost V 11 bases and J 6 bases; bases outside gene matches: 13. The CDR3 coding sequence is TGTGCCTCGCGTTGGGGGGGAGATGGCGAGCAGTACTTC. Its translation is CASRWGGDGEQYF.

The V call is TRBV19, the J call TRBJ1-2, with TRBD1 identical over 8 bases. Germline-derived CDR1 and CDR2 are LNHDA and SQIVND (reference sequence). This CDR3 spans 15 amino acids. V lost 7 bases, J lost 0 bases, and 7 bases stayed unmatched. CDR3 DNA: TGTGCCAGTAAGGCCACAGGGGGGGCTAACTATGGCTACACCTTC. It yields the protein CASKATGGANYGYTF.

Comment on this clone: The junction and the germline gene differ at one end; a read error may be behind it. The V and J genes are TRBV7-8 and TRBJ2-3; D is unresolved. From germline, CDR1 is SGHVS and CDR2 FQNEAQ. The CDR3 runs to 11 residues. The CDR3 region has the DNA TGTGCCAGCAGCTCAACAGCTACGCAGTATTTT. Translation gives CASSSTATQYF.

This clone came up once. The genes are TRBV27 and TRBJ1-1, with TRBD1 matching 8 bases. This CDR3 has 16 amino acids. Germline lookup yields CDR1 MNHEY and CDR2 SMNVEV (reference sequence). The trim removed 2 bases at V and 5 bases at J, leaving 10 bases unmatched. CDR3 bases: TGTGCCAGCAGTTTACAGGGGGCAAGAAGAGGGACTGAAGCTTTCTTT. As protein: CASSLQGARRGTEAFF.

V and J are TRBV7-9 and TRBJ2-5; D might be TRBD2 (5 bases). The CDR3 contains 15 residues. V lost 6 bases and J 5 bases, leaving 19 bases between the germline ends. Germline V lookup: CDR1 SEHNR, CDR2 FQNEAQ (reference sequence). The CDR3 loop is CASSYVLEVVETQYF. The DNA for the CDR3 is TGTGCCAGCAGTTACGTACTAGAAGTTGTCGAGACCCAGTACTTC.

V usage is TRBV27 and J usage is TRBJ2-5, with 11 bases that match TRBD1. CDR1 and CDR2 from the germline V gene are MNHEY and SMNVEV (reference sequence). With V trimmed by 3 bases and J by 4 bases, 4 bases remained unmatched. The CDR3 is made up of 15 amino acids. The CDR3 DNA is TGTGCCAGCAGTTTTGGACAGGGGGCAGGAGAGACCCAGTACTTC. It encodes CASSFGQGAGETQYF.

The CDR3 DNA follows: TGTGCCAGCGGCGGGACAGGGGGGATCACCGGGGAGCTGTTTTTT. It encodes CASGGTGGITGELFF. The chain combines TRBV7-2 with TRBJ2-2; 11 bases line up with TRBD1. Germline V lookup: CDR1 SGHTA, CDR2 FQGNSA. The CDR3 spans 15 residues. V shed 8 bases, J shed 4 bases, and the junction held 6 bases outside the gene matches. Full variable domain (outside the CDR3, taken from reference TRBV7-2 and TRBJ2-2): GAGVSQSPSNKVTEKGKDVELRCDPISGHTALYWYRQSLGQGLEFLIYFQGNSAPDKSGLPSDRFSAERTGGSVSTLTIQRTQQEDSAVYLCASGGTGGITGELFFGEGSRLTVL.

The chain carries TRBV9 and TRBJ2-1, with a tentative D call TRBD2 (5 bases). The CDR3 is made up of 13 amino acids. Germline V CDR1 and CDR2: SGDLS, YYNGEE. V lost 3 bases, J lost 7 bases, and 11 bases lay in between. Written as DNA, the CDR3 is TGTGCCAGCAGCGAGCGGACTTTTAATGAGCAGTTCTTC. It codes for CASSERTFNEQFF.

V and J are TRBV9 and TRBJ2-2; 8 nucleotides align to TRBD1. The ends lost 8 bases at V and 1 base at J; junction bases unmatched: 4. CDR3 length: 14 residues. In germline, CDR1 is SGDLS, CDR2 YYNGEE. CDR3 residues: CASGGTGNTGELFF. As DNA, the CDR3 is TGTGCCAGTGGGGGGACAGGGAACACCGGGGAGCTGTTTTTT.

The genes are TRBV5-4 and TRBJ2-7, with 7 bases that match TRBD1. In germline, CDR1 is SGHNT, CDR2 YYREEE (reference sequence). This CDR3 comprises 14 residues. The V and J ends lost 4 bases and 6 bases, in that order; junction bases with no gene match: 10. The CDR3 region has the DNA TGTGCCAGCAGCCCTCGACCCACAGGGGTCGAGCAGTACTTC. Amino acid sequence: CASSPRPTGVEQYF.

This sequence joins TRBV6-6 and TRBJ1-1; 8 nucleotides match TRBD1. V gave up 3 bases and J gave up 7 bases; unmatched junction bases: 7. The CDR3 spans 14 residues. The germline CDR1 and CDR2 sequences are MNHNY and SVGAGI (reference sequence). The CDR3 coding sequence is TGTGCCAGCAGTTATCAGGGGGCTGTAAGTGAAGCTTTCTTT. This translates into CASSYQGAVSEAFF.

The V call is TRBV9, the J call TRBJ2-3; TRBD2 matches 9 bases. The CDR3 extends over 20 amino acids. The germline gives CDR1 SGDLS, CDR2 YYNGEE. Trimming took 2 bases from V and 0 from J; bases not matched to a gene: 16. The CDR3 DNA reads TGTGCCAGCAGCGTTCGGGCTAGCGGGGCGTACACCTCTAGCACAGATACGCAGTATTTT. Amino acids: CASSVRASGAYTSSTDTQYF.

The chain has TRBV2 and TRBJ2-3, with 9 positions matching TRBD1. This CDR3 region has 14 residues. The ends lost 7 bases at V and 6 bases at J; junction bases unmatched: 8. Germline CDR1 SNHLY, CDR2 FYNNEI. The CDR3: CASKTGQGRDTQYF. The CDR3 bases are TGTGCCAGCAAGACGGGACAGGGACGTGATACGCAGTATTTT.

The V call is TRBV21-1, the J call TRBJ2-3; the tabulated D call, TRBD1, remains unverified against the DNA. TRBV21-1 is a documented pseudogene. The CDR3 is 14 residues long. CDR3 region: CASSPSETADTQYF. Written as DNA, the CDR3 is TGTGCCAGCAGCCCATCGGAGACAGCAGATACGCAGTATTTT.